These 32 T cell receptor beta chains were sequenced from one sample in a study of cytomegalovirus exposure and HLA in healthy donors. PCR amplification relied on 60 Vbeta primers (plus 13 Jbeta primers). The method was immunoSEQ multiplex PCR; TCRdb's version includes in-frame clones alone and lacks a portion of them. The sample records under 95,000 clones, about 78% being singletons. Source material: PBMCs. All receptors derive from a woman aged 35 to 49 in good health and CMV-seropositive.

The CDR3 here is CASSQVMFYGYTF. Written as DNA, the CDR3 is TGTGCCAGCAGCCAAGTTATGTTCTATGGCTACACCTTC. The rearrangement links TRBV14 to TRBJ1-2; no clear D gene. Germline V gene sequence: CDR1 SGHDN, CDR2 FVKESK. The CDR3 covers 13 residues. Trimming removed 1 base from V and 4 bases from J, with 7 bases in between.

The chain is built from TRBV29-1 and TRBJ1-2, with 7 positions matching TRBD1. The V gene end was trimmed by 6 bases and the J gene end by 3 bases; junction bases not matched to a gene: 7. Germline-derived CDR1 and CDR2 are SQVTM and ANQGSEA. The CDR3 covers 13 residues. The CDR3 nucleotides are TGCAGCGTGCAGCAAGGACAGGACTATGGCTACACCTTC. Translated, it gives CSVQQGQDYGYTF. The whole variable domain, filled in from reference TRBV29-1 and TRBJ1-2, reads SAVISQKPSRDICQRGTSLTIQCQVDSQVTMMFWYRQQPGQSLTLIATANQGSEATYESGFVIDKFPISRPNLTFSTLTVSNMSPEDSSIYLCSVQQGQDYGYTFGSGTRLTVV.

This chain joins TRBV29-1 and TRBJ2-5; the D gene is possibly TRBD2 (5 bases). The CDR3 totals 12 residues. Germline CDR1 and CDR2: SQVTM and ANQGSEA. For the CDR3, the DNA is TGCAGTTCCGGCAGAGGGCTAGAGACCCAGTACTTC. It encodes CSSGRGLETQYF.

The rearrangement links TRBV5-5 to TRBJ2-5; unclear D gene. Germline CDR1 reads SGHKS; CDR2 reads YYEKEE (reference sequence). Trimming left V 1 base short and J 4 bases short, with 5 bases between. This CDR3 comprises 12 residues. The CDR3 here is CASSLIGETQYF. The CDR3, as DNA: TGTGCCAGCAGCTTGATCGGAGAGACCCAGTACTTC.

This chain joins TRBV11-3 and TRBJ1-3; 7 nucleotides match TRBD1. The CDR3 is 15 residues long. V lost 5 bases, J lost 2 bases, and 6 bases stayed unmatched. Germline V gene data show CDR1 as SGHNT and CDR2 as YENEEA. The CDR3, as DNA: TGTGCCAGCAGCGTTCGACAGGGCCCTGGAAACACCATATATTTT. Translation: CASSVRQGPGNTIYF.

V usage is TRBV2 and J usage is TRBJ2-5, with TRBD2 matching 7 bases. Germline V CDR1 and CDR2: SNHLY, FYNNEI. Trimming took 2 bases from V and 2 from J; bases not matched to a gene: 11. CDR3 size: 17 residues. CDR3 DNA: TGTGCCAGCAGTGAACTCTTGACTAGCAGAGTTCAAGAGACCCAGTACTTC. Its translation: CASSELLTSRVQETQYF. Full variable domain (rest looked up from reference TRBV2 and TRBJ2-5): EPEVTQTPSHQVTQMGQEVILRCVPISNHLYFYWYRQILGQKVEFLVSFYNNEISEKSEIFDDQFSVERPDGSNFTLKIRSTKLEDSAMYFCASSELLTSRVQETQYFGPGTRLLVL.

This chain joins TRBV12-5 and TRBJ1-1, with 9 bases fitting TRBD1. Germline V lookup: CDR1 LGHNT, CDR2 FRNRAP. The CDR3 contains 15 residues. Germline trimming cut 5 bases from V and 4 bases from J; bases unmatched to any gene: 8. This CDR3 reads CASGLQGQGRTEAFF. Here the CDR3 DNA reads TGTGCTAGTGGTCTCCAGGGACAGGGACGCACTGAAGCTTTCTTT.

This chain joins TRBV19 and TRBJ1-3; D unresolved. The CDR3 length is 15 residues. The V gene lost 7 bases and the J gene lost 2 bases, with 15 bases spanning the gap. CDR1 is LNHDA, CDR2 SQIVND, per germline (reference sequence). The CDR3 sequence: CASTSPRIPGNTIYF. CDR3 nucleotides: TGTGCCAGTACGTCCCCTAGGATCCCTGGAAACACCATATATTTT.

The chain links TRBV7-6 to TRBJ2-7, with TRBD2 matching over 11 bases. CDR3 length: 18 residues. CDR1 and CDR2 (germline): SGHVS, FNYEAQ. V lost 2 bases and J lost 2; bases outside the gene matches: 11. This CDR3 reads CASSLKGSGLAGAYEQYF. The DNA of the CDR3 is TGTGCCAGCAGCTTAAAGGGTTCTGGACTAGCGGGCGCCTACGAGCAGTACTTC. The full variable domain, with the rest looked up from reference TRBV7-6 and TRBJ2-7, is GAGVSQSPRYKVTKRGQDVALRCDPISGHVSLYWYRQALGQGPEFLTYFNYEAQQDKSGLPNDRFSAERPEGSISTLTIQRTEQRDSAMYRCASSLKGSGLAGAYEQYFGPGTRLTVT.

This chain joins TRBV6-1 and TRBJ1-4, with D possibly matching TRBD1 (6 bases). The V gene lost 0 bases and the J gene lost 6 bases, with 11 bases spanning the gap. The CDR3 is 15 amino acids. The germline CDR1 and CDR2 sequences are MNHNS and SASEGT. The CDR3 is CASSEASGAYEKLFF. In nucleotides, the CDR3 is TGTGCCAGCAGTGAAGCTTCAGGGGCTTATGAAAAACTGTTTTTT.

The rearrangement links TRBV11-3 to TRBJ2-1, with 9 bases that match TRBD2. The CDR3 contains 18 residues. Trimming cost V 2 bases and J 9 bases; bases outside gene matches: 17. CDR1 SGHNT and CDR2 YENEEA come from the germline V gene. CDR3 residues: CASSLWDFAGGRDGEQFF. The CDR3 DNA sequence: TGTGCCAGCAGCTTATGGGACTTTGCGGGGGGGCGCGATGGTGAGCAGTTCTTC.

This clone was found once. This chain joins TRBV4-1 and TRBJ2-3; 7 bases line up with TRBD2. Germline V gives CDR1 MGHRA, CDR2 YSYEKL. V dropped 8 bases and J dropped 0; count of bases not matched to a gene: 8. This CDR3 has 15 residues. This CDR3 reads CASRQRGPSTDTQYF. CDR3 DNA sequence: TGCGCCAGCCGACAGCGGGGCCCTAGCACAGATACGCAGTATTTT.

This chain connects TRBV5-6 to TRBJ2-4; D not certain. CDR1 and CDR2 (germline): SGHDT, YYEEEE. The CDR3 is 15 residues long. The V and J ends lost 2 bases and 6 bases respectively, with 15 bases between them. DNA for the CDR3: TGTGCCAGCAGCTTTAAAGACTCACGGAGAAACATTCAGTACTTC. This encodes CASSFKDSRRNIQYF.

The chain recombines TRBV5-1 with TRBJ1-5, with 9 positions matching TRBD1. J gave up 8 bases and V 3 bases, and 6 bases lay outside the gene matches. Germline V CDR1 and CDR2: SGHRS, YFSETQ. The CDR3 extends over 14 amino acids. The CDR3 sequence is CASSSGQGGEPQHF. The DNA for the CDR3 is TGCGCCAGCAGCTCGGGACAGGGCGGAGAGCCCCAGCATTTT.

In its sample, this clone was seen once. The chain is built from TRBV6-4 and TRBJ2-3; TRBD2 might be the D (5 bases). The CDR3 has 13 residues. V lost 3 bases and J lost 2, with 6 bases in between. CDR1 MRHNA and CDR2 SNTAGT come from the germline V gene. CDR3 nucleotide sequence: TGTGCCAGCAGTGAGGACTTCACAGATACGCAGTATTTT. Protein sequence: CASSEDFTDTQYF.

The J gene is TRBJ2-3, the V gene TRBV19; D perhaps matches TRBD1 (6 bases). Trimming shortened V by 3 bases and J by 1 base, and 11 bases separated the two germline ends. CDR1 is LNHDA and CDR2 is SQIVND in the germline V gene (reference sequence). The CDR3 totals 15 residues. The CDR3 DNA is TGTGCCAGTAGTATGAGGGCAGGGGGCACAGATACGCAGTATTTT. This encodes CASSMRAGGTDTQYF.

This chain joins TRBV7-6 and TRBJ2-2; D is ambiguous. Between the trimmed V and J ends, which lost 5 bases and 7 bases, there was a span of 17 bases. Per the germline V gene, CDR1 is SGHVS and CDR2 is FNYEAQ. The CDR3 extends over 15 amino acids. The CDR3 here is CASSLLLEIGGELFF. The DNA for the CDR3 is TGTGCCAGCAGCCTCCTATTAGAAATCGGCGGGGAGCTGTTTTTT. The whole variable domain, filled in from reference TRBV7-6 and TRBJ2-2, reads GAGVSQSPRYKVTKRGQDVALRCDPISGHVSLYWYRQALGQGPEFLTYFNYEAQQDKSGLPNDRFSAERPEGSISTLTIQRTEQRDSAMYRCASSLLLEIGGELFFGEGSRLTVL.

The gene calls are TRBV5-1 and TRBJ2-7; D is possibly TRBD1 (6 bases). The length of the CDR3 is 16 residues. V lost 3 bases and J lost 3, with 19 bases in between. Germline assignment: CDR1 SGHRS and CDR2 YFSETQ. CDR3 sequence reads: CASSSGNLRGNYEQYF. CDR3 coding DNA: TGCGCCAGCAGCTCGGGAAACCTCAGGGGAAACTACGAGCAGTACTTC.

As DNA, the CDR3 is TGTGCCAGCAGCCAAGAGGGTGGAGGGAGAGGCAATCAGCCCCAGCATTTT. Protein: CASSQEGGGRGNQPQHF. The chain joins TRBV4-2 to TRBJ1-5; D is undetermined. This CDR3 has 17 amino acids. V was cut by 0 bases and J by 2 bases, with 14 bases left in between. The V gene's germline CDR1 is LGHNA and CDR2 YNFKEQ.

The chain uses TRBV4-1 and TRBJ1-2; 11 nucleotides line up with TRBD1. This CDR3 has 15 residues. CDR1 and CDR2 (germline): MGHRA, YSYEKL. Trimming removed 0 bases from V and 6 bases from J; junction bases left unmatched: 3. The CDR3 sequence: CASSQDRTGGDGYTF. DNA of the CDR3: TGCGCCAGCAGCCAAGACCGGACAGGGGGCGATGGCTACACCTTC.

This chain links TRBV18 with TRBJ1-1, with a weak D call TRBD1 (5 bases). The CDR3 is 15 residues long. Trimming cost V 1 base and J 2 bases, with 11 bases left between them. In germline, CDR1 is KGHSH, CDR2 LQKENI. The CDR3 DNA is TGTGCCAGCTCACCACAGGGGCGAGGAAACACTGAAGCTTTCTTT. Its protein is CASSPQGRGNTEAFF.

A remark on this clone: Different DNA sequences within this sample yield the same CDR3. The CDR3 is CATSRDTASYEQYF. In DNA, the CDR3 is TGTGCCACCAGCAGAGATACAGCTTCCTACGAGCAGTACTTC. The V and J genes are TRBV15 and TRBJ2-7, with D unresolved. V was clipped by 0 bases and J by 1 base, with 7 bases between them. The length of the CDR3 is 14 residues. Germline V gene data show CDR1 as LNHNV and CDR2 as YYDKDF (reference sequence).

The chain joins TRBV6-5 to TRBJ1-4; D uncertain. V lost 2 bases and J lost 7, with 11 bases in between. The CDR3 contains 14 residues. Germline V gives CDR1 MNHEY, CDR2 SVGAGI. The CDR3 DNA reads TGTGCCAGCAGTTACGAGACGAGGGCTGAAAAACTGTTTTTT. It codes for CASSYETRAEKLFF.

With respect to this clone: One junction end disagrees with the germline gene, perhaps due to a read error. The chain has TRBV7-7 and TRBJ2-2, with a weak D call TRBD2 (5 bases). This CDR3 has 14 residues. The germline gives CDR1 SSHAT, CDR2 FNYEAQ (reference sequence). The CDR3: CASSPGLTTGELFF. In DNA form, the CDR3 reads TGTGCTAGCAGCCCCGGACTGACCACCGGGGAGCTGTTTTTT.

The chain carries TRBV9 and TRBJ2-3, with D perhaps matching TRBD1 (5 bases). The germline V gene has CDR1 SGDLS and CDR2 YYNGEE. There are 14 residues in the CDR3. Trimming left V 3 bases short and J 4 bases short, with 12 bases between. The CDR3 reads CASSAGPGPDTQYF. The CDR3 DNA reads TGTGCCAGCAGCGCTGGACCAGGGCCAGATACGCAGTATTTT.

This rearrangement joins TRBV9 to TRBJ2-7; weak D call: TRBD2 (5 bases). V dropped 4 bases and J dropped 6 bases, with 17 bases sitting between them. The CDR3 runs to 14 residues. Germline lookup yields CDR1 SGDLS and CDR2 YYNGEE. The CDR3 nucleotides are TGTGCCAGCAGCCCCTTGGGAGTTTCATTCGAGCAGTACTTC. Its translation: CASSPLGVSFEQYF.

The rearrangement links TRBV2 to TRBJ1-1, with TRBD1 matching 10 bases. The V gene's germline CDR1 is SNHLY and CDR2 FYNNEI. CDR3 length: 13 amino acids. V lost 6 bases, J lost 8 bases, and 6 bases stayed unmatched. The CDR3 spells CASSATGGSEAFF. The DNA for the CDR3 is TGTGCCAGCAGCGCGACAGGGGGCTCGGAAGCTTTCTTT. The full variable domain, in which reference TRBV2 and TRBJ1-1 provide the parts outside the CDR3, is EPEVTQTPSHQVTQMGQEVILRCVPISNHLYFYWYRQILGQKVEFLVSFYNNEISEKSEIFDDQFSVERPDGSNFTLKIRSTKLEDSAMYFCASSATGGSEAFFGQGTRLTVV.

The chain has TRBV30 and TRBJ2-1, with TRBD2 matching 10 bases. CDR1 is GTSNPN, CDR2 SVGIG, per germline (reference sequence). This CDR3 contains 17 residues. V was clipped by 1 base and J by 10 bases; unmatched bases: 16. DNA for the CDR3: TGTGCCTGGAGTGACGACCCGGTGGGACTAGCGAAATGGGAGCAGTTCTTC. It specifies CAWSDDPVGLAKWEQFF.

J is TRBJ1-4 and V is TRBV27; weak D call: TRBD1 (6 bases). CDR1 is MNHEY and CDR2 is SMNVEV in the germline V gene (reference sequence). V lost 6 bases to trimming and J lost 7 bases, with 15 bases between them. The CDR3 covers 14 residues. In DNA form, the CDR3 reads TGTGCCAGCAGAGTCAGGGGAGGGGGTGAAAAACTGTTTTTT. Translated, it gives CASRVRGGGEKLFF.

V gene TRBV5-1 combines with J gene TRBJ2-3, with 7 positions matching TRBD2. Germline assignment: CDR1 SGHRS and CDR2 YFSETQ. J lost 1 base, V lost 0 bases, and 2 bases had no gene match. The CDR3 covers 15 residues. Here the CDR3 DNA reads TGCGCCAGCAGCTTGGATGCGGGGGGCACAGATACGCAGTATTTT. As protein: CASSLDAGGTDTQYF.

The gene calls are TRBV6-5 and TRBJ1-2; tentatively, D is TRBD1 (6 bases). V lost 8 bases and J 8 bases, leaving 18 bases between the germline ends. Germline lookup yields CDR1 MNHEY and CDR2 SVGAGI. This CDR3 contains 13 residues. CDR3 sequence: CASRITTGGGYTF. In DNA form, the CDR3 reads TGTGCCAGCCGAATTACGACAGGAGGCGGCTACACCTTC.

The chain is built from TRBV9 and TRBJ1-2, with a weak D call TRBD1 (6 bases). Trimming removed 0 bases from V and 5 bases from J, with 14 bases in between. CDR1 is SGDLS and CDR2 is YYNGEE in the germline V gene. The CDR3 runs to 15 residues. CDR3 protein: CASSVEARGPYGYTF. The CDR3 DNA follows: TGTGCCAGCAGCGTAGAAGCCAGGGGCCCGTATGGCTACACCTTC.